The clone carrying this T cell receptor beta chain was observed many times. The sample comes from a study of Graves' ophthalmopathy and Graves' hyperthyroidism. The CDR3 covers 16 residues. Germline CDR1 is MDHEN and CDR2 is SYDVKM. Trimming shortened V by 2 bases and J by 3 bases, and 11 bases separated the two germline ends. Scientists amplified the TCR beta CDR3 regions from RNA transcripts. The first-round RT-PCR employed HTBI primers together with the Qiagen OneStep RT-PCR kit. A multiplex PCR was then performed as the second round. TCRdb re-derived calls from the multiplex PCR reads in MiXCR, one entry per CDR3 protein. Of under 400,000 distinct CDR3 sequences in the sample, about 17% were seen once. Among the exclusions were patients with other autoimmune diseases, uncontrolled infections, pregnancy or lactation.

V gene TRBV28 combines with J gene TRBJ1-6, with D perhaps matching TRBD1 (6 bases). Sequencing was carried out using peripheral blood. The receptor was isolated from an adult man with Graves' ophthalmopathy. The CDR3 region has the DNA TGTGCCAGCAGTTTAGCACCGGGACACTATAATTCACCCCTCCACTTT. This codes for CASSLAPGHYNSPLHF.